This T cell receptor beta chain emerged from a study of cytomegalovirus exposure and HLA in healthy donors. This CDR3 is built from 14 residues. Germline CDR1 and CDR2: MNHEY and SMNVEV (reference sequence). Trimming cost V 6 bases and J 3 bases, with 14 bases left between them. Notes on the study in general: A later analysis showed HLA-associated TCR beta chains outstripping equally common others in clonal expansion. Later genetic work tied a missense DCLRE1C variant to beta-chain V and J trimming.

PCR primers comprised 60 Vbeta and 13 Jbeta primers. Some clones are missing from TCRdb's copy, which holds only in-frame ones; the method was immunoSEQ multiplex PCR. The sample has roughly 150,000 clones, 60% to 80% seen once; the top ten hold about 1.8%. For this clone: Its antigen is unknown.

Material for sequencing was PBMCs. The chain joins TRBV27 to TRBJ1-1; D is ambiguous. The sequence derives from a woman in her 30s in good health and CMV-seronegative. This chain's CDR3 is CASRPALEDTEAFF. For the CDR3, the DNA is TGTGCCAGCAGACCCGCCTTGGAGGACACTGAAGCTTTCTTT.